This TCR beta chain was recovered during a study of cytomegalovirus exposure and HLA in healthy donors. Broader study findings: Association of a missense DCLRE1C variant with TCR beta V- and J-gene trimming was reported in a later analysis.

The PCR ran on 60 Vbeta and 13 Jbeta primers. Using immunoSEQ multiplex PCR, the repertoire was profiled, and TCRdb retains in-frame clones only, with some absent. The sample carries 150,000 to 200,000 clones, roughly four fifths recorded once. The sample holds a few counts of this clone. The antigen remains unidentified. The CDR3 is made up of 14 amino acids. J lost 8 bases, V lost 5 bases, and 10 bases had no gene match. Germline-derived CDR1 and CDR2 are SGHRS and YFSETQ. The rearrangement uses TRBV5-1 and TRBJ1-1; 9 nucleotides align to TRBD1. Material: PBMCs. This TCR came from a young man in good health and CMV-seronegative. Here the CDR3 reads CASRVIYRGLEAFF. CDR3 in DNA: TGCGCCAGCAGGGTCATCTACAGGGGGCTAGAAGCTTTCTTT.